The 8 T cell receptor beta chains below come from one sample, sequenced in a study of Ad26.COV2.S vaccination and SARS-CoV-2 variants. The treatment is: around 19 received Ad26.COV2.S at low or high dose, single or two shots; several received placebo; per-sample allocation not given. Sampling happened 63 days after the first vaccine or placebo injection. Some clones are missing from TCRdb's copy, which holds only in-frame ones; the method was immunoSEQ multiplex PCR. The sample holds a few hundred thousand clones, roughly 87% seen once. Source: peripheral blood, taken in a trial of Ad26.COV2.S vaccine versus placebo. The source of these receptors is a person aged 18-65 years who received the Ad26.COV2.S COVID-19 vaccine or a placebo.

The genes are TRBV7-9 and TRBJ2-5; 10 bases fit TRBD1. Germline CDR1 SEHNR, CDR2 FQNEAQ (reference sequence). This CDR3 spans 16 amino acids. Trimming took 1 base from V and 7 from J; bases not matched to a gene: 9. The CDR3 loop is CASSLGPGQGEATQYF. CDR3 in DNA: TGTGCCAGCAGCTTAGGGCCCGGACAGGGGGAGGCGACCCAGTACTTC.

This clone has only one observation. V is TRBV5-1 and J is TRBJ2-6; D unclear. Trimming left V 0 bases short and J 2 bases short, with 9 bases between. This CDR3 has 16 residues. CDR1 is SGHRS, CDR2 YFSETQ, per germline. The DNA for the CDR3 is TGCGCCAGCAGCTTGGTGACAAGTCCTGGGGCCAACGTCCTGACTTTC. Protein product: CASSLVTSPGANVLTF.

Regarding this clone: In the same sample, other DNA sequences code for this CDR3. This chain connects TRBV3-1 (or the pseudogene TRBV3-2) to TRBJ2-7; D remains ambiguous. The germline V gene encodes CDR1 LGHDT and CDR2 YNNKEL (reference sequence). CDR3 length equals 11 residues. Trimming stripped 3 bases from V and 3 bases from J, with 3 bases between. CDR3 sequence: CASSQGYEQYF. The DNA of the CDR3 is TGTGCCAGCAGCCAGGGCTACGAGCAGTACTTC.

Of note for this clone: Other nucleotide sequences in the sample specify the same CDR3. The chain couples TRBV12-3 or TRBV12-4 to TRBJ2-7; D ambiguous. V lost 2 bases, J lost 2 bases, and 4 bases lay in between. CDR3 length: 12 residues. CDR3 amino acids: CASSLRAYEQYF. The CDR3 DNA reads TGTGCCAGCAGTTTAAGGGCCTACGAGCAGTACTTC.

The genes are TRBV14 and TRBJ2-7, with D maybe TRBD1 (5 bases). The ends were cut back, 4 bases at V and 5 bases at J, with 15 bases in the middle. Germline CDR1 and CDR2: SGHDN and FVKESK. The CDR3 spans 14 residues. CDR3 coding DNA: TGTGCCAGCAGCCCGAAGGGGTGGATGGACGAGCAGTACTTC. Protein: CASSPKGWMDEQYF.

The chain uses TRBV4-1 and TRBJ2-7, with 7 positions matching TRBD1. The CDR3 runs to 16 residues. Trimming cost V 0 bases and J 4 bases; bases outside gene matches: 9. Germline CDR1 reads MGHRA; CDR2 reads YSYEKL. CDR3 loop: CASSQDRGRGMYEQYF. CDR3 in DNA: TGCGCCAGCAGCCAAGATCGAGGCAGGGGGATGTACGAGCAGTACTTC.

The chain combines TRBV5-4 with TRBJ1-6; tentative D call: TRBD1 (5 bases). Per germline, CDR1 SGHNT and CDR2 YYREEE (reference sequence). The V and J ends lost 0 bases and 10 bases respectively, with 11 bases between them. This CDR3 region has 14 residues. CDR3 nucleotides: TGTGCCAGCAGCTTGGGTCGACAGACCTCACCCCTCCACTTT. Its protein is CASSLGRQTSPLHF.

V is TRBV10-1 and J is TRBJ2-4; 7 bases line up with TRBD2. J lost 0 bases, V lost 7 bases, and 9 bases had no gene match. The CDR3 has 16 residues. Per germline, CDR1 WNHNN and CDR2 SYGVQD (reference sequence). The CDR3: CASTPGGGVAKNIQYF. In DNA form, the CDR3 reads TGCGCCAGCACCCCAGGCGGGGGTGTAGCCAAAAACATTCAGTACTTC.